This T cell receptor beta chain appears in the sequencing data of a study of spatial heterogeneity in lung cancer. Time point reported: sample taken at primary tumor resection. TCRs were sequenced from unsorted whole RNA of tumor, nontumor lung or PBMC. Every TCR cDNA molecule carried a tag that served as a unique molecular identifier. One entry per CDR3 protein, called by TCRdb with MiXCR from the 5' RACE reads. The data show more than 45,000 distinct CDR3 sequences, about 5.8% seen once. This CDR3 region has 12 residues. V was shortened by 5 bases and J by 5 bases, with 8 bases between the two germline ends. Germline CDR1 reads SGHVS; CDR2 reads FQNEAQ. This clonotype was counted at least ten times.

This TCR derives from a male donor with early-stage non-small cell lung cancer. The chain has TRBV7-8 and TRBJ2-3, with D unclear. The sample was PBMCs, taken at surgery. The CDR3 DNA is TGTGCCAGCAGCCTTACCGGAGATACGCAGTATTTT. Translation gives CASSLTGDTQYF.